This T cell receptor beta chain was retrieved from a study of T cells in Graves' hyperthyroidism and ophthalmopathy. Study-level points and caveats: The model's output predicted ophthalmopathy at a median of about 5.9 months prior to onset. Within blood appeared most thyroid clonotypes that had expanded above 0.001.

This clonotype was seen a few times. What it binds is unknown. RNA transcripts served as the template for amplifying TCR beta CDR3 regions. The study used the HTBI primer set for a first-round RT-PCR of the TCR CDR3. TCRdb reprocessed the multiplex PCR reads with MiXCR, giving one entry per CDR3 protein. Of 390,000 or so distinct CDR3 sequences in the sample, roughly 15% were seen once. Exclusions: uncontrolled infection, other autoimmune disease, pregnancy, lactation. The PBMCs had their origin in about 9.7 ml of fresh peripheral blood. Looked up from germline, CDR1 is LNHDA and CDR2 is SQIVND (reference sequence). The CDR3 is 15 amino acids. V lost 8 bases, J lost 5 bases, and 9 bases stayed unmatched.

The TCR was taken from a man younger than 30 with Graves' ophthalmopathy. Sequenced input: blood. The rearrangement uses TRBV19 and TRBJ1-5; 10 nucleotides agree with TRBD1. The CDR3 loop is CASAPGTGAYQPQHF. In DNA, the CDR3 is TGTGCCAGTGCTCCCGGGACAGGGGCCTATCAGCCCCAGCATTTT.